This is a list of T cell receptor beta chains from one sample in a study of cytomegalovirus exposure and HLA in healthy donors. Sequencing was performed with immunoSEQ multiplex PCR; in TCRdb, only in-frame clones are kept and a portion is missing. Among roughly 200,000 clones, 80% to 90% were seen once, and the ten largest hold less than 2%. The specimen sequenced was PBMCs. The receptors derive from a man in his forties in good health and CMV-seropositive. CDR3s include the opening cysteine and the closing phenylalanine or tryptophan.

TRBJ1-2,TRBV4-3,CASSPRQGDGYTF
.,TRBV27,CASSSLASYYEQYF
TRBJ2-2,TRBV28,CASTRRRGGTGELFF
TRBJ2-7,TRBV2,CASTRDYSYEQYF
TRBJ2-5,TRBV5-1,CASSLTGGAETQYF
TRBJ2-7,TRBV5-1,CASSPGVDRFSYEQYF
TRBJ2-7,TRBV11-2,CASSFTGPYEQYF
TRBJ1-2,TRBV15,CATSRDPQVSYGYTF
TRBJ2-5,TRBV7-2,CASSLEGLETQYF
TRBJ1-5,TRBV19,CASSIIQAGNQPQHF
TRBJ2-7,TRBV6-6,CASSPAGVGSEQYF
TRBJ2-7,TRBV25-1,CASRGTSAYEQYF
TRBJ2-5,TRBV5-1,CASSPGTGERETQYF
TRBJ2-1,TRBV15,CATSRDRGSYNEQFF
TRBJ2-1,TRBV18,CASTRGTSGTYNEQFF
TRBJ2-7,TRBV4-2,CASSQDNYEQYF
TRBJ2-7,TRBV4-2,CASSQGQAETYEQYF
TRBJ2-7,TRBV5-1,CASSLPVAGAYYEQYF
TRBJ1-5,TRBV27,CASSLSPGTGQPQHF
TRBJ2-7,TRBV6-5,CASSYTPPGSHEQYF
TRBJ2-3,TRBV7-2,CASSSITDTDTQYF
TRBJ2-7,TRBV4-2,CASSPTSFDEQYF
TRBJ1-5,TRBV7-2,CASSGGQNNQPQHF
TRBJ1-2,TRBV7-8,CASSFRDTPGYTF
TRBJ2-3,TRBV5-1,CASSLVPSARNTDTQYF
TRBJ1-1,TRBV15,CATSMDSNRNTEAFF
TRBJ2-3,TRBV9,CASSEPRDTQYF
TRBJ1-6,TRBV5-1,CASSGQGFVGSPLHF
TRBJ2-2,TRBV6-4,CASRQGFSTGELFF
TRBJ2-7,TRBV4-1,CASSPWTGGSRQYF
TRBJ1-4,TRBV28,CASRSGTINEKLFF
TRBJ2-7,TRBV19,CASTGTGGRGQYF
TRBJ2-6,TRBV9,CASSVGFSGANGLTF
TRBJ2-7,TRBV28,CASSNRGRTNEQYF
TRBJ1-2,TRBV19,CASSIDRYYGYTF
TRBJ2-2,TRBV27,CASRELGLAGLRRNTGELFF
TRBJ1-1,TRBV19,CASSPLGGTEAFF
TRBJ2-2,TRBV5-5,CVANRDLNTGELFF
TRBJ1-2,TRBV2,CASRAGGNYGYTF
TRBJ1-2,TRBV5-6,CASSLGQGANYGYTF
TRBJ1-4,TRBV5-1,CASSEQDGEKLFF
TRBJ2-5,TRBV6-4,CASSLIGGSQETQYF